Below, one TCR beta chain is given with its context. Its antigen is currently unknown. This CDR3 spans 13 amino acids. Germline CDR1 and CDR2: SGHTS and YDEGEE. Trimming shortened V by 2 bases and J by 7 bases, and 10 bases separated the two germline ends. These data originate in a study of T cell responses to AZD1222 COVID-19 vaccine. Study-level information: Pooled together were second doses at about 4 or about 12 weeks.

Produced via immunoSEQ multiplex PCR; TCRdb's table is partial and in-frame only. Here the sample spans roughly 120,000 clones, 88% being singletons. Findings and caveats of the study: Spike-specific TCRs gained breadth and depth after people received two AZD1222 doses. Variant regions that are unmutated are reportedly the target of nearly half of spike-specific TCRs.

The TCR comes from an adult in good health. The material sequenced was peripheral blood, taken on day 0 of AZD1222 vaccination. This chain connects TRBV5-8 to TRBJ1-5; D unclear. The CDR3 region has the DNA TGTGCCAGCAGCTTCGGCAGAACCCAGCCCCAGCATTTT. Its translation: CASSFGRTQPQHF.